Shown below are 26 T cell receptor beta chains from a single sample sequenced in a study of shared clonotypes between healthy human individuals. Selected positively for CCR7 and CD45RO-negative, naive CD8 cells excluded terminally differentiated effector memory CD45RA+ cells. Assay: immunoSEQ multiplex PCR; the TCRdb copy retains only in-frame clones and omits some. The repertoire holds over 2,000,000 clones, with 80% to 95% as singletons. The source material was naive CD8+ T cells from PBMCs. All receptors derive from a man aged 18 to 29 in good health. Some clones in this sample may be carry-over from other donors' samples.

This chain uses TRBV9 with TRBJ1-1, with D unresolved. V was clipped by 5 bases and J by 1 base, with 9 bases between them. Germline values: CDR1 SGDLS, CDR2 YYNGEE. The CDR3 length is 13 residues. The CDR3 DNA is TGTGCCAGCAGAGGAAGGGAGAACACTGAAGCTTTCTTT. Its translation: CASRGRENTEAFF.

The CDR3 sequence: CASSLQRDLNDEQFF. CDR3 bases: TGTGCCAGCAGCTTACAGCGGGACCTTAATGATGAGCAGTTCTTC. V gene TRBV9 combines with J gene TRBJ2-1, with 7 bases matching TRBD2. In germline, CDR1 is SGDLS, CDR2 YYNGEE. The junction had 12 bases not matched to a gene; V was cut back by 4 bases and J by 8 bases. The CDR3 totals 15 residues.

The chain couples TRBV19 to TRBJ1-2; D might be TRBD1 (6 bases). Germline loops: CDR1 LNHDA, CDR2 SQIVND (reference sequence). Trimming removed 8 bases at V and 6 bases at J, with 25 bases between. The CDR3 is 16 residues long. This chain's CDR3 is CASAAVGAGWLDGYTF. The CDR3 bases are TGTGCCAGTGCAGCCGTGGGGGCAGGCTGGCTGGATGGCTACACCTTC.

A single count supports this clone. The chain employs TRBV4-1 and TRBJ1-1; 8 bases agree with TRBD1. Losses at the gene ends were 1 base for V and 4 bases for J; bases not matched to a gene: 5. CDR3 size: 15 residues. Germline V gene lookup returns CDR1 MGHRA and CDR2 YSYEKL. Here the CDR3 reads CASSQATGVFTEAFF. The CDR3 DNA sequence: TGCGCCAGCAGCCAAGCGACAGGGGTCTTCACTGAAGCTTTCTTT.

V and J are TRBV4-2 and TRBJ1-1; 8 nucleotides agree with TRBD1. The CDR3 covers 17 residues. V was clipped by 0 bases and J by 6 bases; unmatched bases: 12. Per the germline V gene, CDR1 is LGHNA and CDR2 is YNFKEQ. The CDR3 spells CASSQDLPGQGSAEAFF. In nucleotides, the CDR3 is TGTGCCAGCAGCCAAGATCTCCCTGGACAGGGTAGCGCTGAAGCTTTCTTT.

The J gene is TRBJ1-2, the V gene TRBV18, with no clear D. Looked up from germline, CDR1 is KGHSH and CDR2 is LQKENI. The CDR3 has 11 amino acids. Trimming removed 6 bases at V and 4 bases at J, with 6 bases between. The CDR3 reads CASSYSYGYTF. The CDR3 nucleotides read TGTGCCAGCTCCTACTCCTATGGCTACACCTTC.

This chain uses TRBV5-1 with TRBJ2-1; 11 nucleotides match TRBD2. There are 16 residues in the CDR3. V was clipped by 0 bases and J by 8 bases; unmatched bases: 7. The V gene's germline CDR1 is SGHRS and CDR2 YFSETQ. For the CDR3, the DNA is TGCGCCAGCAGCTTGGGAACTAGCGGGAGAGGCGATGAGCAGTTCTTC. The encoded protein is CASSLGTSGRGDEQFF.

The gene calls are TRBV9 and TRBJ2-3, with TRBD2 matching over 11 bases. The germline CDR1 and CDR2 sequences are SGDLS and YYNGEE. The CDR3 totals 19 residues. V lost 4 bases, J lost 6 bases, and 19 bases stayed unmatched. As DNA, the CDR3 is TGTGCCAGCAGCCTGAGGAAGGAGGTAGCGGGAGGGCCTTTTGATACGCAGTATTTT. This translates into CASSLRKEVAGGPFDTQYF.

As concerns this clone: The sample holds other DNA sequences that translate to the same CDR3. The rearrangement uses TRBV29-1 and TRBJ2-7; D not resolved. Looked up from germline, CDR1 is SQVTM and CDR2 is ANQGSEA. The ends were cut back, 4 bases at V and 4 bases at J, with 8 bases in the middle. This CDR3 contains 11 residues. CDR3 amino acids: CSVVKGYEQYF. The DNA for the CDR3 is TGCAGCGTTGTCAAGGGATACGAGCAGTACTTC.

With regard to this clone: This same CDR3 is encoded by further DNA sequences in the sample. This chain joins TRBV2 and TRBJ2-5, with 11 bases identical to TRBD2. Germline V gene lookup returns CDR1 SNHLY and CDR2 FYNNEI. The CDR3 totals 16 residues. V lost 2 bases, J lost 4 bases, and 6 bases stayed unmatched. DNA of the CDR3: TGTGCCAGCAGTGAACTCCTCCTAGCGGGAGGAGAGACCCAGTACTTC. This gives the protein CASSELLLAGGETQYF.

This chain joins TRBV27 and TRBJ1-1; D not resolved. Germline loops: CDR1 MNHEY, CDR2 SMNVEV (reference sequence). The CDR3 spans 15 residues. The V end lost 6 bases, the J end lost 5 bases, and 19 bases lay between the germline ends. The CDR3 DNA is TGTGCCAGCAGAACAGCAGGATTTTTTGGGACTGAAGCTTTCTTT. It is translated as CASRTAGFFGTEAFF.

The chain couples TRBV6-1 to TRBJ2-1, with D possibly called TRBD1 or TRBD2 (6 bases each). V was cut by 6 bases and J by 16 bases, with 16 bases left in between. The germline CDR1 and CDR2 sequences are MNHNS and SASEGT. There are 11 residues in the CDR3. CDR3 in DNA: TGTGCCAGCAGGGGGGGCAGGCAACTTTTCTTC. This translates into CASRGGRQLFF.

J is TRBJ1-5 and V is TRBV27; D gene ambiguous. There are 17 residues in the CDR3. Trimming stripped 4 bases from V and 0 bases from J, with 16 bases between. Germline-derived CDR1 and CDR2 are MNHEY and SMNVEV (reference sequence). The CDR3 region is CASSSSLEQYSNQPQHF. CDR3 sequence (DNA): TGTGCCAGCAGTTCTTCCTTAGAGCAGTATAGCAATCAGCCCCAGCATTTT.

This sequence joins TRBV25-1 and TRBJ2-1, with 13 bases identical to TRBD2. Losses at the gene ends were 4 bases for V and 0 bases for J; bases not matched to a gene: 3. Germline CDR1 is MGHDK and CDR2 is SYGVNS. This CDR3 contains 17 residues. The CDR3 nucleotides read TGTGCCAGCAGTGGGACTAGCGGGAGAATCTCCTACAATGAGCAGTTCTTC. Translated, it gives CASSGTSGRISYNEQFF.

The V call is TRBV6-1, the J call TRBJ1-4; D may be TRBD1 (5 bases). The CDR3 is made up of 16 amino acids. Germline V lookup: CDR1 MNHNS, CDR2 SASEGT. Trimming took 3 bases from V and 3 from J, leaving 14 bases between them. Here the CDR3 reads CASSDRDQTANEKLFF. The CDR3 nucleotides read TGTGCCAGCAGTGATAGGGACCAGACCGCTAATGAAAAACTGTTTTTT.

The rearrangement uses TRBV9 and TRBJ2-5; 7 bases match TRBD2. The V gene's germline CDR1 is SGDLS and CDR2 YYNGEE. This CDR3 contains 15 residues. V was pared by 0 bases and J by 2 bases, with 4 bases of the junction left unmatched. CDR3 in amino acids: CASSVAGTKQETQYF. CDR3 DNA: TGTGCCAGCAGCGTAGCTGGGACTAAGCAAGAGACCCAGTACTTC.

The chain combines TRBV7-3 with TRBJ2-1; a possible D gene is TRBD1 (6 bases). Germline V CDR1 and CDR2: SGHTA, FQGTGA. V lost 5 bases to trimming and J lost 9 bases, with 11 bases between them. This CDR3 is 12 amino acids long. The CDR3 here is CASSQTGGEQFF. CDR3 nucleotides: TGTGCCAGCAGCCAGACAGGAGGTGAGCAGTTCTTC.

The chain recombines TRBV6-5 with TRBJ2-7; D gene unclear. Trimming removed 2 bases from V and 4 bases from J, with 9 bases in between. The germline gives CDR1 MNHEY, CDR2 SVGAGI. There are 13 residues in the CDR3. The CDR3: CASSYGGLYEQYF. In nucleotides, the CDR3 is TGTGCCAGCAGTTACGGTGGTTTATACGAGCAGTACTTC.

V is TRBV7-6 and J is TRBJ2-1, with D unclear. Germline loops: CDR1 SGHVS, CDR2 FNYEAQ. The CDR3 is made up of 16 amino acids. Trimming removed 0 bases at V and 2 bases at J, with 11 bases between. CDR3 DNA sequence: TGTGCCAGCAGCTTAGCCCGAGTAGCCGCCTACAATGAGCAGTTCTTC. The encoded protein is CASSLARVAAYNEQFF.

This rearrangement joins TRBV28 to TRBJ2-5, with a possible D match to TRBD1 (5 bases). The CDR3 totals 15 residues. CDR1 and CDR2 from the germline V gene are MDHEN and SYDVKM. V was shortened by 6 bases and J by 2 bases, with 16 bases between the two germline ends. CDR3 region: CASSFYAGIQETQYF. Written as DNA, the CDR3 is TGTGCCAGCAGCTTTTACGCAGGGATACAAGAGACCCAGTACTTC. Full variable domain (outside the CDR3, taken from reference TRBV28 and TRBJ2-5): DVKVTQSSRYLVKRTGEKVFLECVQDMDHENMFWYRQDPGLGLRLIYFSYDVKMKEKGDIPEGYSVSREKKERFSLILESASTNQTSMYLCASSFYAGIQETQYFGPGTRLLVL.

The chain links TRBV4-1 to TRBJ1-1; D is undetermined. Between the trimmed V and J ends, which lost 6 bases and 0 bases, there was a span of 11 bases. Per the germline V gene, CDR1 is MGHRA and CDR2 is YSYEKL. This CDR3 spans 14 amino acids. CDR3 sequence reads: CASSAGIMNTEAFF. DNA of the CDR3: TGCGCCAGCAGTGCTGGAATTATGAACACTGAAGCTTTCTTT.

This clone showed up just once. This chain joins TRBV28 and TRBJ1-5; tentatively, D is TRBD1 (6 bases). The germline V gene has CDR1 MDHEN and CDR2 SYDVKM. V was cut by 5 bases and J by 7 bases, with 15 bases left in between. The CDR3 consists of 14 residues. CDR3 loop: CASSPIGGLQPQHF. In DNA, the CDR3 is TGTGCCAGCAGTCCAATAGGGGGTCTACAGCCCCAGCATTTT.

The genes are TRBV7-6 and TRBJ2-3, with 7 bases that match TRBD2. Germline-derived CDR1 and CDR2 are SGHVS and FNYEAQ. V shed 6 bases and J 0 bases; nucleotides not matched to a gene: 6. The CDR3 length is 15 residues. The CDR3 sequence: CASSPLAESTDTQYF. The DNA of the CDR3 is TGTGCCAGCAGTCCCCTAGCGGAAAGCACAGATACGCAGTATTTT.

This clone was counted once. The chain has TRBV5-8 and TRBJ2-5; TRBD1 agrees at 10 bases. The CDR3 is made up of 15 amino acids. V lost 4 bases, J lost 5 bases, and 8 bases stayed unmatched. Per germline, CDR1 SGHTS and CDR2 YDEGEE. The CDR3: CASSKGQGMGETQYF. The CDR3, as DNA: TGTGCCAGCAGCAAGGGACAGGGGATGGGGGAGACCCAGTACTTC.

The chain links TRBV7-9 to TRBJ2-1, with D possibly TRBD2 on 5 matching bases. Trimming shortened V by 1 base and J by 9 bases, and 10 bases separated the two germline ends. Looked up from germline, CDR1 is SEHNR and CDR2 is FQNEAQ (reference sequence). There are 13 residues in the CDR3. The CDR3 bases are TGTGCCAGCAGCTTAGGACTACTAACTGAGCAGTTCTTC. This translates into CASSLGLLTEQFF.

The chain is built from TRBV7-3 and TRBJ2-5, with D possibly called TRBD1 or TRBD2 (5 bases each). Germline loops: CDR1 SGHTA, CDR2 FQGTGA. The CDR3 has 13 amino acids. Deletions cut 5 bases from V and 2 bases from J, with 9 bases between. Here the CDR3 reads CASSRDAQETQYF. DNA of the CDR3: TGTGCCAGCAGCCGGGACGCTCAAGAGACCCAGTACTTC.